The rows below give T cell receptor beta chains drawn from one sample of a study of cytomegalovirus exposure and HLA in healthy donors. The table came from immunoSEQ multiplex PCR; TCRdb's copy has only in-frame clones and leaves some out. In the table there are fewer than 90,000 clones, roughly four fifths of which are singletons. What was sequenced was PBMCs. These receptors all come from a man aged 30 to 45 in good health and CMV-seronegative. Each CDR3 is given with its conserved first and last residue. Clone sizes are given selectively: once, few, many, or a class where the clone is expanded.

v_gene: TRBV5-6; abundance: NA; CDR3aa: CASSWTAMNTEAFF
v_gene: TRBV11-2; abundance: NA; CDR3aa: CASSFVRGAGNTIYF
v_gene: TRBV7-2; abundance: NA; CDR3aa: CASSPHTPDSNTEAFF
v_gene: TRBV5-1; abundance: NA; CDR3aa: CASSLGDSMNTEAFF
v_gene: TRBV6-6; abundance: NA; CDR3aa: CASSNTYEQYF
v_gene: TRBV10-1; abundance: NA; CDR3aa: CASSAGDYGYTF
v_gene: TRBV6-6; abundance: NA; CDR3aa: CASSSRTGHLGYTF
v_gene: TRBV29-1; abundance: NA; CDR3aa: CSVGTGTTYEQYF
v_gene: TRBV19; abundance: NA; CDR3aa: CASSPQGGYEQYF
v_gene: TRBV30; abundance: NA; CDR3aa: CAWSVAGLHGYTF
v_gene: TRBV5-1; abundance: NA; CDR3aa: CASSEKGQGPYEQYF
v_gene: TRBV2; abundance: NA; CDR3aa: CASSEDRGREKLFF
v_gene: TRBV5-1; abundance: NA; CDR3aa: CASRTTGGALGTQYF
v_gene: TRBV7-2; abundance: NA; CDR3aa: CASSSTGGREKLFF
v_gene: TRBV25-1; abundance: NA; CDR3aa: CASSEGPGGYEQYF
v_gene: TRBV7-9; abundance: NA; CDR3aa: CASSSPTGGYGYTF
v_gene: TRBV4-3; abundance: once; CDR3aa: CASSQDPWPNNSPLHF
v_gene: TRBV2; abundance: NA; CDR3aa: CASSEREVNQPQHF
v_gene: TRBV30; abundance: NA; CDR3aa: CAWSEGQSYEQYF
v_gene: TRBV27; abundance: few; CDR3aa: CASYPRGLPGEETQYF
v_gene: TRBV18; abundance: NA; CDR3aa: CASSPSSQGAQTF
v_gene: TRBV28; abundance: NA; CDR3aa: CASSHKREAYNEQFF
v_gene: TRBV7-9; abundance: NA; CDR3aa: CASSFDSATYEQYF
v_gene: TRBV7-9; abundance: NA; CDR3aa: CASSLALAGGKSEQFF
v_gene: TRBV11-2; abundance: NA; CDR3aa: CASSEVSGVYNEQFF
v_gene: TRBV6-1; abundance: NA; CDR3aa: CASSEANRQGVSGYTF
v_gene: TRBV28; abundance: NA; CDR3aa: CASSSLGLAGDNEQFF
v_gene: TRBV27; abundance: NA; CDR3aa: CASSPQPTNYNSPLHF
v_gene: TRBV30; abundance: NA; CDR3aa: CAWSVRRQGNYGYTF
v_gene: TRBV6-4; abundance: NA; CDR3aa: CASSDSAGAPGELFF
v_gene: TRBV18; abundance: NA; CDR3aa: CASSPQETGVGNSPLHF
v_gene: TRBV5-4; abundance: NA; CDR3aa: CASSLKQTMNTEAFF
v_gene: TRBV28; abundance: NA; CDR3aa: CASSFQGRYNEQFF
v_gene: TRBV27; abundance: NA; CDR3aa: CASSFGVPTGEQYF
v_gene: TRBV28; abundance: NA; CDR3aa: CASSLVETNEKLFF
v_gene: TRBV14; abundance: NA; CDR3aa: CASSRLDRGNYEQYF
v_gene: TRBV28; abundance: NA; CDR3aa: CASSSLWPAGLNYGYTF
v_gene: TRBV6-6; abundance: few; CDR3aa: CASSYPQGYGYTF
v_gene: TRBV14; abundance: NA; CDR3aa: CAGSQADNEQFF
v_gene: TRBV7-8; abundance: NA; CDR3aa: CANSSGQGSSYEQYF
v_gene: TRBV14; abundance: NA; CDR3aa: CASSQEWKTGANSNTDTQYF
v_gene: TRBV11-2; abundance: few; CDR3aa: CASSLSPGKNEQFF
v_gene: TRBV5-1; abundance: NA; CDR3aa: CASSLGSLSNEKLFF
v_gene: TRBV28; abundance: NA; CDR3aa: CASTFQQANDEKLFF